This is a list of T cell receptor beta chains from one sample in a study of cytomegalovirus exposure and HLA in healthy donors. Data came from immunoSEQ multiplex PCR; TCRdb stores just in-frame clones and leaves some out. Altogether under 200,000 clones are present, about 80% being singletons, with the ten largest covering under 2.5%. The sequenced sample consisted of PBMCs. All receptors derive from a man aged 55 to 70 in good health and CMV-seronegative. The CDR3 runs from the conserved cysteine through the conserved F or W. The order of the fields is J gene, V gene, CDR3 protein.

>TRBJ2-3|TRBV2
CASPAGGGVDTQYF
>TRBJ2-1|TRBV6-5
CASTLSGRGNEQFF
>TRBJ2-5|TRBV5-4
CASSPGGLAGGETQYF
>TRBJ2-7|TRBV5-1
CASSLNLAGGAYEQYF
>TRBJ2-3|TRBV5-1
CASSLVLAGVTTDTQYF
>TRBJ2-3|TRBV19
CASSIAVSTDTQYF
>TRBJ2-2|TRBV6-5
CASRWTGGDGELFF
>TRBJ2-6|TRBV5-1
CASSLAGGAVGNVLTF
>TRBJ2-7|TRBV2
CASSEVRGLGGEQYF
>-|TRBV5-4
CASSLRRVSSYEQYF
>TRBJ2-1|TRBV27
CASSLWEGSYNEQFF
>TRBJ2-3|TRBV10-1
CASSEPTLGQGKDTQYF
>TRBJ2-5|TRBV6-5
CASSYLLAEETQYF
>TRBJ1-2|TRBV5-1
CASSLAGTGPGYTF
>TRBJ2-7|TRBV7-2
CASRRDGGGEQYF
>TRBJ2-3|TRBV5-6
CASSTGRITDTQYF
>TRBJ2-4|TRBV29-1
CSVRPEDRAKNIQYF
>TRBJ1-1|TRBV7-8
CASSPTGIMTEAFF
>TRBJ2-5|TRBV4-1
CASSGYRGGNPGQETQYF
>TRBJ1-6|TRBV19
CASSIVSSYNSPLHF
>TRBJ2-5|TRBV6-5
CASGGLAGAKETQYF
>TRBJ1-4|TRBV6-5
CASRPSGATNEKLFF
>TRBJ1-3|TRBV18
CASSRGDSGNTIYF
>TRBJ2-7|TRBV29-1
CSVDRGHEQYF
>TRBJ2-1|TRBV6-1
CASGQGRALREQFF
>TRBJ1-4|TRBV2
CASSLSPRGQLFF